This T cell receptor (beta chain) originates from a study of tumor-infiltrating lymphocytes in primary liver carcinoma. Making TCR beta cDNA involved approximately 510 ng total RNA and a constant-region primer. Three rounds of nested multiplex PCR with slightly modified ARM-PCR produced TCR beta libraries. Both of the initial two PCR rounds ran for about 11 cycles and employed TRBV1-TRBV30 forward primers alongside a C-beta reverse primer. Using its own MiXCR run on the multiplex PCR reads, TCRdb lists one record per CDR3 protein. The sample holds some 200,000 distinct CDR3 sequences, around three fifths seen once. Out of unsorted whole blood came the blood RNA, and germline DNA was extracted as well. General observations from the study: Relative to blood, tumors carried a significantly larger fraction of the repertoire in their top 250 clones (p = 0.039). Overlap between tumor regions exceeded overlap of tumor with adjacent tissue or blood.

In the case of this clonotype: Its antigen is unidentified. The germline gene is not matched at one end of the junction; a read error may be the cause.

The CDR3 spans 17 residues. Sequenced sample: peripheral blood. The receptor's source is a woman aged 55-70 years with primary liver carcinoma and hepatitis B virus infection. The V and J genes are TRBV12-3 or TRBV12-4 and TRBJ2-7; 8 bases match TRBD2. CDR3 sequence (DNA): TGTGCCAGCAGTTTTCGGGAAGGAAGCGGGAGTGTCTACGAGCAGAACTTC. This codes for CASSFREGSGSVYEQNF.